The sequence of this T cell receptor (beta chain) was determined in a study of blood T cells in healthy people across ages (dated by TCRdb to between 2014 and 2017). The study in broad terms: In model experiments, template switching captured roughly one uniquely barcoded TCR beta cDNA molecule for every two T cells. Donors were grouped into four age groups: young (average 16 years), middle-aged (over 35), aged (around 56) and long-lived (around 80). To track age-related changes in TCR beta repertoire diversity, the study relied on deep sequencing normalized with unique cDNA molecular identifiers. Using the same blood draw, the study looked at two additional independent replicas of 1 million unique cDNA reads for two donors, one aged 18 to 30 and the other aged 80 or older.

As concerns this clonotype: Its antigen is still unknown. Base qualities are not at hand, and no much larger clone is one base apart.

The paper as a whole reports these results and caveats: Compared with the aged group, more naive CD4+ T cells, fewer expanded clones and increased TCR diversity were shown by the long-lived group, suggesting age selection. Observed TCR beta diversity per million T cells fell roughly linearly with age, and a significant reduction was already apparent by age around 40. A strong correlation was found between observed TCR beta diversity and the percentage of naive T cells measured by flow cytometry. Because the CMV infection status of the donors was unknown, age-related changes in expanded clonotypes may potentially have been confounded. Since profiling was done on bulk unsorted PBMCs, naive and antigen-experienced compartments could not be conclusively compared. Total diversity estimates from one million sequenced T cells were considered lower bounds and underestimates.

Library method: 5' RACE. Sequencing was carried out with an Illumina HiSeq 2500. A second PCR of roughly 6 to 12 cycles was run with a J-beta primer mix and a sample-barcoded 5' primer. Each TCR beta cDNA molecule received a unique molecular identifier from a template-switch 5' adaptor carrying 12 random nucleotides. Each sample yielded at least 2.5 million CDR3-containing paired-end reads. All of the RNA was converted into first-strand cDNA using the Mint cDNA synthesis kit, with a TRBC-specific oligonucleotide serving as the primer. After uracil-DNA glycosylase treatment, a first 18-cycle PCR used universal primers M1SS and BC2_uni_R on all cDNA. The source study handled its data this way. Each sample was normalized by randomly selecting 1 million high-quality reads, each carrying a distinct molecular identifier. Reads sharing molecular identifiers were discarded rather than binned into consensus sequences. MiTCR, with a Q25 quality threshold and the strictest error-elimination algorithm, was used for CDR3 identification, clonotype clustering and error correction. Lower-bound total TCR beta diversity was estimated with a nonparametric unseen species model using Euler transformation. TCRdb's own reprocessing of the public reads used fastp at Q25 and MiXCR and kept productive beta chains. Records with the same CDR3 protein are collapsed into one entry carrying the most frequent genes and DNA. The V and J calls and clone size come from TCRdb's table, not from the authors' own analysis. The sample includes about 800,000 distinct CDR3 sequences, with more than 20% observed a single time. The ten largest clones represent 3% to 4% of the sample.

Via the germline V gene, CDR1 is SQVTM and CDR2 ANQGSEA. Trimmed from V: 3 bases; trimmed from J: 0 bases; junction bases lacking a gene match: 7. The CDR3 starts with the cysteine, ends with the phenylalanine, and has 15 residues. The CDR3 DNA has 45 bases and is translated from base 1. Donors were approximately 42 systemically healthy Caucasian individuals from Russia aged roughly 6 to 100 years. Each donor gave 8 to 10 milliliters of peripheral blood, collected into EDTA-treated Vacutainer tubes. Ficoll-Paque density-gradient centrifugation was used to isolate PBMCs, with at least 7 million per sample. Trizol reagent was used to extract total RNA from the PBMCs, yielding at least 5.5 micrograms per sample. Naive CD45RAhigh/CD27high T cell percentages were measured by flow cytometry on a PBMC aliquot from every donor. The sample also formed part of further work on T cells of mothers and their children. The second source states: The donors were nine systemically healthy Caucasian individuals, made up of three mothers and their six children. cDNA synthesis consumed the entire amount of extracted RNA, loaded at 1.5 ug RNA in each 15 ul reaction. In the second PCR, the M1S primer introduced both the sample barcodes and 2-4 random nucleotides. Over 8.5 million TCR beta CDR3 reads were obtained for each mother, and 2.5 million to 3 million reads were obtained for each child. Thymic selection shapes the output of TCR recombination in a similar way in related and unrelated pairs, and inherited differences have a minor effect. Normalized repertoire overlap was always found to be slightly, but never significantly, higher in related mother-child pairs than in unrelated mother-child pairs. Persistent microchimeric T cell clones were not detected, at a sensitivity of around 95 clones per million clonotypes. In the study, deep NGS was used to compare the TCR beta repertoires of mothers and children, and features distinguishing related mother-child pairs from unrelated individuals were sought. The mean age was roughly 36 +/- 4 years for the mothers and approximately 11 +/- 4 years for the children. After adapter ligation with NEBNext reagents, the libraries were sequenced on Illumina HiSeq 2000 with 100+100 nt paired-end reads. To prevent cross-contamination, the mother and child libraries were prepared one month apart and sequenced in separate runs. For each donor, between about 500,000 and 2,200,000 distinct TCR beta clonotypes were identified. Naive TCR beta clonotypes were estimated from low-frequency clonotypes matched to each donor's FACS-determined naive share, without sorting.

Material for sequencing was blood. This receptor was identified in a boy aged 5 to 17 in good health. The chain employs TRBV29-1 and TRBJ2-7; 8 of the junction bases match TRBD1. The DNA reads TGCAGCGTTGAGGATGGACAGGGAAACTCCTACGAGCAGTACTTC. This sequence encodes CSVEDGQGNSYEQYF.